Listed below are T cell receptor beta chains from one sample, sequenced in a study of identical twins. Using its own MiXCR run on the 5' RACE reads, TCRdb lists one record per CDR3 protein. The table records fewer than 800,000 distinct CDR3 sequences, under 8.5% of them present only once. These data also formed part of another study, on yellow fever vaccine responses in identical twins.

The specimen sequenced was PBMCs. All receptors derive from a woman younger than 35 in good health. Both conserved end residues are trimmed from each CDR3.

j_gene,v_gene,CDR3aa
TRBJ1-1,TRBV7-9,ASSLAVGGGTEAF
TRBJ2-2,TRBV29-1,SGGGGENTGELF
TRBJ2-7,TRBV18,ASSPQGVGSYEQY
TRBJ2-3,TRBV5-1,ASSSTGLASTDTQY
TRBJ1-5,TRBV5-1,ASSFLPGANQPQH
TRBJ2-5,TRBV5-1,ASSFRPTSAQETQY
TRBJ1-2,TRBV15,ATSRNFQGNSGYT
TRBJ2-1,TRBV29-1,SVGFDNEQF
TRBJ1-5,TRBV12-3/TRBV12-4,ASRLAGRSNQPQH
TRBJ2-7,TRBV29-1,SVSGQGASIRYEQY
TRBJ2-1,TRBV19,ASSDDRLYYNEQF
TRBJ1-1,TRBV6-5,ASVGAGRGMSEAF
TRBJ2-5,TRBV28,ASSYGISGERGQETQY
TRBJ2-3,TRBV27,ASSAPGTRGEDTQY
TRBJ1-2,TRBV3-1,ASSPSFSENYGYT
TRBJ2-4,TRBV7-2,ASSLEAGQAKNIQY
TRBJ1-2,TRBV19,ASSTSQGYYGYT
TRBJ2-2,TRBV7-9,ASSSRDRGYTGELF
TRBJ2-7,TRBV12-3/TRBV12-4,ASSSTLYEQY
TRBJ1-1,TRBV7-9,ASSLTDRALWTEAF
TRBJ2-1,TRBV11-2,ASSLGGRLDEQF
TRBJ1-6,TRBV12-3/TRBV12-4,ASSSQGYSPLH
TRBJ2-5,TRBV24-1,ATSDHGRGHSQETQY
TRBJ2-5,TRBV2,ASNRVGSETQY
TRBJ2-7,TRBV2,ASRREGVSEQY
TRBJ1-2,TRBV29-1,SEGTLTNYGYT
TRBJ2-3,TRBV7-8,ASSASIAGLADTQY